These T cell receptor beta chains were read from a single sample in a study of blood T cell repertoires in COVID-19. This table comes from immunoSEQ multiplex PCR, and its TCRdb copy is limited to in-frame clones, with some not included. Here the sample spans approximately 300,000 clones, 90% being singletons. The source material was PBMCs or T cells enriched from blood (not recorded which). Receptors originate from a woman aged 25 to 39 who had been exposed to COVID-19. The CDR3 runs from the conserved cysteine through the conserved F or W. Fields, in order: D gene, clone size, J gene, V gene, CDR3 protein, CDR3 DNA. D genes are given only for firm matches. The size entry is marked missing in some rows and otherwise reads once, few, many or a size class.

>NA|NA|TRBJ1-2|TRBV6-5
CASMGPLGYGYTF
TGTGCCAGCATGGGCCCACTGGGCTATGGCTACACCTTC
>TRBD2|NA|TRBJ2-3|TRBV10-3
CAISSSGGATDTQYF
TGTGCCATCTCCTCCAGCGGGGGGGCGACAGATACGCAGTATTTT
>TRBD2|NA|TRBJ2-1|TRBV3-1/TRBV3-2
CASSRERGLNNEQFF
TGTGCCAGCAGCCGCGAGCGGGGCCTCAACAATGAGCAGTTCTTC
>NA|NA|TRBJ1-5|TRBV20-1
CSASSQIYSNQPQHF
TGCAGTGCTAGTTCACAGATATATAGCAATCAGCCCCAGCATTTT
>TRBD1|NA|TRBJ1-1|TRBV5-5
CASSPRGLGTEAFF
TGTGCCAGCAGCCCGAGGGGGCTGGGCACTGAAGCTTTCTTT
>NA|NA|TRBJ2-1|TRBV12-3/TRBV12-4
CASSFSGVLEQFF
TGTGCCAGCAGTTTTTCGGGGGTCCTTGAGCAGTTCTTC
>NA|NA|TRBJ2-1|TRBV5-4
CASSSTSFGEQFF
TGTGCCAGCAGCTCGACTAGTTTCGGTGAGCAGTTCTTC
>NA|NA|TRBJ1-6|TRBV3-1/TRBV3-2
CASSQAQGLASPLHF
TGTGCCAGCAGCCAAGCCCAGGGTCTGGCCTCACCCCTCCACTTT
>NA|NA|TRBJ1-2|TRBV5-1
CASSLAGNSNYGYTF
TGCGCCAGCAGCTTGGCAGGGAATTCTAACTATGGCTACACCTTC
>TRBD1|NA|TRBJ1-1|TRBV28
CASSLRQGAGGTEAFF
TGTGCCAGCAGTTTAAGGCAGGGGGCTGGGGGCACTGAAGCTTTCTTT
>TRBD2|NA|TRBJ2-2|TRBV4-3
CASSQGTGGTGELFF
TGCGCCAGCAGCCAAGGGACGGGAGGGACCGGGGAGCTGTTTTTT
>NA|NA|TRBJ2-5|TRBV2
CASSQGFKETQYF
TGTGCCAGCAGTCAGGGTTTTAAGGAGACCCAGTACTTC
>TRBD2|NA|TRBJ2-5|TRBV6-2/TRBV6-3
CASSYSISGGKETQYF
TGTGCCAGCAGTTACAGTATTAGCGGGGGGAAAGAGACCCAGTACTTC
>NA|NA|TRBJ1-2|TRBV10-3
CAISDRAPTKQGNYGYTF
TGTGCCATCAGTGATAGGGCCCCAACCAAACAGGGAAACTATGGCTACACCTTC
>TRBD1|NA|TRBJ2-7|TRBV5-1
CASSLGQGEQYF
TGCGCCAGCAGCTTGGGACAGGGCGAGCAGTACTTC
>NA|NA|TRBJ2-3|TRBV5-1
CASSFGGSLSITDTQYF
TGCGCCAGCAGCTTTGGAGGGTCCTTATCCATCACAGATACGCAGTATTTT
>NA|NA|TRBJ2-2|TRBV6-5
CASTFRGTGELFF
TGTGCCAGCACATTTCGGGGCACCGGGGAGCTGTTTTTT
>TRBD2|NA|TRBJ2-7|TRBV18
CASSPLGLASGEQYF
TGTGCCAGCTCACCACTCGGACTAGCCTCGGGGGAGCAGTACTTC
>NA|NA|TRBJ2-1|TRBV2
CASLLVLNEQFF
TGTGCCAGCCTTCTAGTGTTGAATGAGCAGTTCTTC
>NA|NA|TRBJ2-5|TRBV29-1
CSVGGVTQETQYF
TGCAGCGTTGGGGGGGTCACACAAGAGACCCAGTACTTC
>TRBD2|NA|TRBJ2-3|TRBV7-2
CASSLWGGGRTDTQYF
TGTGCCAGCAGCTTATGGGGCGGGGGGAGGACAGATACGCAGTATTTT
>NA|NA|TRBJ1-1|TRBV5-4
CASRKDSLTPNTEAFF
TGTGCCAGCAGGAAGGACAGCCTAACACCGAACACTGAAGCTTTCTTT
>NA|NA|TRBJ2-2|TRBV3-1/TRBV3-2
CASSQVRTTGELFF
TGTGCCAGCAGCCAAGTTCGTACAACCGGGGAGCTGTTTTTT
>TRBD1|NA|TRBJ1-6|TRBV19
CASSRGDREYSPLHF
TGTGCCAGTAGTCGAGGTGACAGGGAGTATTCACCCCTCCACTTT
>TRBD1|once|TRBJ2-7|TRBV27
CASIPLGTGLRGPEQYF
TGTGCCAGCATCCCCTTGGGGACAGGGCTAAGGGGACCCGAGCAGTACTTC
>NA|NA|TRBJ2-7|TRBV21-1
CASSKRWTTYRGNYEQYF
TGTGCCAGCAGCAAAAGGTGGACGACCTACAGGGGGAACTACGAGCAGTACTTC
>NA|NA|TRBJ1-6|TRBV30
CAWTPGVNSPLHF
TGTGCCTGGACCCCCGGGGTCAATTCACCCCTCCACTTT
>NA|few|TRBJ2-4|TRBV3-1/TRBV3-2
CASSQLWGENIQYF
TGTGCCAGCAGCCAATTGTGGGGAGAAAACATTCAGTACTTC
>TRBD1|once|TRBJ1-5|TRBV6-5
CASSRRDSQYQPQHF
TGTGCCAGCAGTCGCCGGGACAGCCAATATCAGCCCCAGCATTTT
>NA|NA|TRBJ1-2|TRBV27
CASSLSGGRGYTF
TGTGCCAGCAGTTTATCGGGGGGGCGTGGCTACACCTTC
>NA|NA|TRBJ2-5|TRBV5-8
CASSLLHSTGWETQYF
TGTGCCAGCAGCTTGCTACATTCTACGGGGTGGGAGACCCAGTACTTC
>NA|once|TRBJ1-2|TRBV10-3
CAISESQGPNYGYTF
TGTGCCATCAGTGAGTCACAGGGCCCGAACTATGGCTACACCTTC
>NA|NA|TRBJ2-7|TRBV7-8
CASSLGGRVGPNSYEQYF
TGTGCCAGCAGCTTAGGGGGTCGGGTGGGGCCGAACTCCTACGAGCAGTACTTC